This TCR beta chain was sequenced for a study of blood T cell repertoires in COVID-19. Study overall: Whether acute or convalescent, the COVID-19 samples came from the United States, Italy and Spain.

Repertoires were generated with immunoSEQ multiplex PCR, while TCRdb's copy carries only in-frame clones and drops some. The repertoire has around 110,000 clones, around 90% of them found once; the top ten carry approximately 1.2%. The CDR3 consists of 16 residues. V gave up 6 bases and J gave up 2 bases, with 17 bases separating them. CDR1 and CDR2 from the germline V gene are MNHEY and SMNVEV (reference sequence). The chain couples TRBV27 to TRBJ1-5; perhaps TRBD1 as D (5 bases). This TCR came from a woman aged 30 to 39 with acute or convalescent COVID-19. The material sequenced was peripheral blood. The CDR3 DNA is TGTGCCAGCAGCAGTCCAGGGACTGGGGGCAATCAGCCCCAGCATTTT. Protein: CASSSPGTGGNQPQHF.